Each of the 22 T cell receptor beta chains below was sequenced from the same sample in a study of PD-1 blockade in classical Hodgkin lymphoma. This sample's time point: cycle 4 day 1 (C4D1), after about 6 weeks of nivolumab. Each patient relapsed following autologous stem cell transplantation, and prior brentuximab vedotin exposure differed. Libraries were prepared by immunoSEQ multiplex PCR; TCRdb keeps only in-frame clonotypes and omits some of them. The sample consists of 50,000 or so clones, 85% to 90% of them appearing once. This specimen was peripheral blood mononuclear cells (PBMCs), taken before the fourth cycle of nivolumab. All receptors derive from a human donor with classical Hodgkin lymphoma.

The CDR3 coding sequence is TGTGCCAGCAGCTTACTCCAGGGTTCCTCCTACGAGCAGTACTTC. Protein: CASSLLQGSSYEQYF. The chain employs TRBV7-2 and TRBJ2-7, with D maybe TRBD1 (5 bases). V shed 2 bases and J shed 0 bases, with 11 bases lying between them. The CDR3 totals 15 residues. Germline-derived CDR1 and CDR2 are SGHTA and FQGNSA. Variable domain in full (rest from reference TRBV7-2 and TRBJ2-7): GAGVSQSPSNKVTEKGKDVELRCDPISGHTALYWYRQSLGQGLEFLIYFQGNSAPDKSGLPSDRFSAERTGGSVSTLTIQRTQQEDSAVYLCASSLLQGSSYEQYFGPGTRLTVT.

This clone was seen a handful of times. V is TRBV6-5 and J is TRBJ1-2, with TRBD1 matching 8 bases. Trimming removed 6 bases from V and 5 bases from J; junction bases left unmatched: 8. Per germline, CDR1 MNHEY and CDR2 SVGAGI. CDR3 size: 14 residues. The CDR3 here is CASSRRDRIYGYTF. The CDR3 DNA follows: TGTGCCAGCAGCAGAAGGGACAGGATTTATGGCTACACCTTC.

V is TRBV5-1 and J is TRBJ2-3; tentative D call: TRBD2 (6 bases). This CDR3 has 15 residues. Per germline, CDR1 SGHRS and CDR2 YFSETQ. V lost 4 bases, J lost 2 bases, and 14 bases lay in between. CDR3 nucleotide sequence: TGCGCCAGCAGCGAAGGAGGGCCTTACACAGATACGCAGTATTTT. This translates into CASSEGGPYTDTQYF.

The J gene is TRBJ2-7, the V gene TRBV27; 7 positions match TRBD1. V dropped 7 bases and J dropped 3; count of bases not matched to a gene: 9. The length of the CDR3 is 14 residues. CDR1 and CDR2 (germline): MNHEY, SMNVEV (reference sequence). The CDR3 sequence is CASKTRQGIYEQYF. CDR3 nucleotide sequence: TGTGCCAGCAAAACACGACAGGGAATCTACGAGCAGTACTTC.

The chain has TRBV7-9 and TRBJ1-5; 8 bases are a match to TRBD1. Trimming at V came to 1 base and at J to 6 bases, leaving 8 bases not matched to a gene. CDR1 and CDR2 from the germline V gene are SEHNR and FQNEAQ (reference sequence). The length of the CDR3 is 16 residues. The DNA for the CDR3 is TGTGCCAGCAGCTTAGAAACAGGGGGGAATGGTCAGCCCCAGCATTTT. It yields the protein CASSLETGGNGQPQHF.

This clone has only a few counts. V is TRBV10-3 and J is TRBJ2-5; a weak D match, TRBD1 (5 bases). The CDR3 loop spans 14 amino acids. V was clipped by 3 bases and J by 5 bases, with 13 bases between them. The germline CDR1 and CDR2 sequences are ENHRY and SYGVKD. The CDR3 DNA follows: TGTGCCATCAGTGAATATCAGGGTTCGGAGACCCAGTACTTC. Amino acids: CAISEYQGSETQYF.

The chain carries TRBV5-8 and TRBJ2-1; D remains ambiguous. V lost 1 base and J lost 8, with 10 bases in between. The CDR3 is 13 amino acids. Germline CDR1 reads SGHTS; CDR2 reads YDEGEE. CDR3 in DNA: TGTGCCAGCAGCTTGTCGCCTAACCATGAGCAGTTCTTC. This encodes CASSLSPNHEQFF. Looking up the rest from reference TRBV5-8 and TRBJ2-1 gives the full variable domain: EAGVTQSPTHLIKTRGQQATLRCSPISGHTSVYWYQQALGLGLQFLLWYDEGEERNRGNFPPRFSGRQFPNYSSELNVNALELEDSALYLCASSLSPNHEQFFGPGTRLTVL.

The V and J genes are TRBV9 and TRBJ2-1; 11 nucleotides match TRBD2. Germline CDR1 and CDR2: SGDLS and YYNGEE. This CDR3 comprises 16 residues. Trimming removed 4 bases from V and 1 base from J; junction bases left unmatched: 4. The CDR3 DNA reads TGTGCCAGCAGCCCTCTAGCGGGAGGTTCCTACAATGAGCAGTTCTTC. Its translation is CASSPLAGGSYNEQFF.

This clone was recorded once. This chain connects TRBV29-1 to TRBJ1-5; 7 nucleotides line up with TRBD1. Trimming at V came to 7 bases and at J to 5 bases, leaving 5 bases not matched to a gene. The CDR3 consists of 12 residues. CDR1 is SQVTM, CDR2 ANQGSEA, per germline. The chain's CDR3 is CSAGQRDQPQHF. The DNA of the CDR3 is TGCAGCGCGGGACAGCGAGATCAGCCCCAGCATTTT. Full variable domain (remainder filled in from reference TRBV29-1 and TRBJ1-5): SAVISQKPSRDICQRGTSLTIQCQVDSQVTMMFWYRQQPGQSLTLIATANQGSEATYESGFVIDKFPISRPNLTFSTLTVSNMSPEDSSIYLCSAGQRDQPQHFGDGTRLSIL.

The gene calls are TRBV6-5 and TRBJ2-1, with D tentatively TRBD2 (6 bases). The CDR3 contains 13 residues. The germline CDR1 and CDR2 sequences are MNHEY and SVGAGI. V lost 0 bases to trimming and J lost 7 bases, with 7 bases between them. The CDR3 spells CASSYSEGNEQFF. The DNA of the CDR3 is TGTGCCAGCAGTTACTCGGAGGGTAATGAGCAGTTCTTC.

The chain recombines TRBV7-9 with TRBJ2-1; TRBD2 agrees at 12 bases. Germline-derived CDR1 and CDR2 are SEHNR and FQNEAQ (reference sequence). The CDR3 loop spans 17 amino acids. V trimming: 5 bases; J trimming: 8 bases; junction bases outside the gene matches: 13. The CDR3 DNA sequence: TGTGCCAGCAGCCCACGGACTAGCGGGGAGGGTATGGATGAGCAGTTCTTC. Its protein is CASSPRTSGEGMDEQFF.

V and J are TRBV25-1 and TRBJ2-7; 9 positions match TRBD1. Germline V gene lookup returns CDR1 MGHDK and CDR2 SYGVNS. The CDR3 sequence is 15 residues long. The V gene end was trimmed by 4 bases and the J gene end by 4 bases; junction bases not matched to a gene: 8. The CDR3 DNA follows: TGTGCCAGCAGTGCCGCCGGGACAGGGAAGTACGAGCAGTACTTC. This encodes CASSAAGTGKYEQYF.

The chain links TRBV5-1 to TRBJ1-4; D gene uncertain. The length of the CDR3 is 17 residues. Germline lookup yields CDR1 SGHRS and CDR2 YFSETQ. V shed 5 bases and J shed 2 bases, with 19 bases lying between them. The CDR3 region has the DNA TGCGCCAGCAGGATAGTTACAGAGGTTGTGACTAATGAAAAACTGTTTTTT. Protein product: CASRIVTEVVTNEKLFF.

The J gene is TRBJ2-7, the V gene TRBV27; maybe TRBD1 (6 bases). Germline CDR1 is MNHEY and CDR2 is SMNVEV (reference sequence). V lost 3 bases and J 3 bases, leaving 18 bases between the germline ends. This CDR3 has 16 residues. CDR3 protein: CASSFSKPGHIYEQYF. CDR3 bases: TGTGCCAGCAGTTTCAGCAAACCGGGACACATCTACGAGCAGTACTTC.

The chain uses TRBV6-1 and TRBJ2-7; D possibly corresponds to TRBD2 (6 bases). Trimming took off 7 bases at V and 1 base at J, with 14 bases between the two ends. The length of the CDR3 is 14 residues. Germline CDR1 reads MNHNS; CDR2 reads SASEGT. The CDR3 here is CASIWRGFSYEQYF. The CDR3 region has the DNA TGTGCCAGCATTTGGAGGGGATTTTCCTACGAGCAGTACTTC.

J is TRBJ2-3 and V is TRBV9; D possibly corresponds to TRBD2 (5 bases). The ends were cut back, 0 bases at V and 2 bases at J, with 10 bases in the middle. The CDR3 length is 15 residues. From germline, CDR1 is SGDLS and CDR2 YYNGEE. In DNA form, the CDR3 reads TGTGCCAGCAGCGTAGGTCAGCGGAACACAGATACGCAGTATTTT. Translated: CASSVGQRNTDTQYF.

The V call is TRBV30, the J call TRBJ1-1; D remains unclear. The V and J ends lost 4 bases and 1 base respectively, with 7 bases between them. CDR3 length: 12 amino acids. Germline loops: CDR1 GTSNPN, CDR2 SVGIG (reference sequence). The CDR3: CAWTDGNTEAFF. The CDR3, as DNA: TGTGCCTGGACGGACGGGAACACTGAAGCTTTCTTT.

The V and J genes are TRBV30 and TRBJ1-3; D remains ambiguous. Germline-derived CDR1 and CDR2 are GTSNPN and SVGIG (reference sequence). The V end lost 0 bases, the J end lost 4 bases, and 4 bases lay between the germline ends. The CDR3 spans 12 residues. CDR3 in amino acids: CAWSVSGNTIYF. Written as DNA, the CDR3 is TGTGCCTGGAGTGTATCCGGAAACACCATATATTTT.

This chain connects TRBV6-5 to TRBJ2-7, with a possible D match to TRBD2 (6 bases). Trimming pared 8 bases from V and 6 bases from J, leaving 17 bases between. The germline gives CDR1 MNHEY, CDR2 SVGAGI. The length of the CDR3 is 13 residues. CDR3 amino acids: CASGAGSWVEQYF. CDR3 DNA sequence: TGTGCCAGCGGCGCCGGGAGTTGGGTCGAGCAGTACTTC.

The rearrangement links TRBV7-9 to TRBJ2-7, with 7 bases that match TRBD2. Germline V gives CDR1 SEHNR, CDR2 FQNEAQ (reference sequence). CDR3 length: 14 residues. J gave up 2 bases and V 10 bases, and 11 bases lay outside the gene matches. CDR3 sequence (DNA): TGTGCCACGTCCTACGGGGCGGGGGCCTACGAGCAGTACTTC. As protein: CATSYGAGAYEQYF. The full variable domain, completed using reference TRBV7-9 and TRBJ2-7, is DTGVSQNPRHKITKRGQNVTFRCDPISEHNRLYWYRQTLGQGPEFLTYFQNEAQLEKSRLLSDRFSAERPKGSFSTLEIQRTEQGDSAMYLCATSYGAGAYEQYFGPGTRLTVT.

CDR3 nucleotides: TGTGCCAGCAGACTAGCGGGACGAGAGACCCAGTACTTC. This sequence encodes CASRLAGRETQYF. The V call is TRBV27, the J call TRBJ2-5; the match to TRBD2 covers 10 bases. Germline V gene lookup returns CDR1 MNHEY and CDR2 SMNVEV (reference sequence). J gave up 4 bases and V 6 bases, and 2 bases lay outside the gene matches. This CDR3 is 13 amino acids long.

This CDR3 is CSVLGEAGTSASYEQYF. Here the CDR3 DNA reads TGCAGCGTTCTGGGGGAGGCCGGGACTAGCGCCTCCTACGAGCAGTACTTC. The chain links TRBV29-1 to TRBJ2-7; 10 nucleotides match TRBD2. With V trimmed by 5 bases and J by 0 bases, 13 bases remained unmatched. CDR1 and CDR2 from the germline V gene are SQVTM and ANQGSEA. This CDR3 is 17 amino acids long.